This T cell receptor (beta chain) was documented in a study of regulatory T cells in long-lasting Graves disease. On the study more broadly: Newly diagnosed Graves' patients had under 3 months of antithyroid drugs.

The germline CDR1 and CDR2 sequences are SGDLS and YYNGEE. The V end was cut by 0 bases, the J end by 5 bases, with 21 bases between. This CDR3 region has 17 residues. Noted time point: newly diagnosed GD, antithyroid drugs for less than 3 months. PBMCs were the source of the RNA used for TCR sequencing. Patients came through an endocrinology department, and that department was in Xi'an, China. Study-wide results and limits: Patients with persistent disease showed a bias toward TRBV28, TRBJ1-2 and TRBJ2-5.

This clonotype was picked up a small number of times. Its target is not known. The authors built TCR beta libraries using iRepertoire HTBI primers and Arm-PCR of CDR3 regions. In TCRdb, the multiplex PCR reads were re-called with MiXCR into one record per CDR3 protein. The sample yields roughly 500,000 distinct CDR3 sequences, about 14% seen once. The same specimen was also included in a second study, on T cells in Graves' hyperthyroidism and ophthalmopathy. That paper states: In simple terms, a model built on 13 V-J features told ophthalmopathy apart from stable hyperthyroidism.

This TCR was sampled from a man aged 30 to 39 with Graves disease. The chain joins TRBV9 to TRBJ2-7; possibly TRBD2 for D (5 bases). The material sequenced was peripheral blood mononuclear cells (PBMCs), taken at new diagnosis, from a patient treated with antithyroid drugs. The CDR3 DNA reads as TGTGCCAGCAGCGTAGGGACCCTAACTAGGGCTCGACACGAGCAGTACTTC. Translation: CASSVGTLTRARHEQYF. The full variable domain, rest sourced from reference TRBV9 and TRBJ2-7, is DSGVTQTPKHLITATGQRVTLRCSPRSGDLSVYWYQQSLDQGLQFLIQYYNGEERAKGNILERFSAQQFPDLHSELNLSSLELGDSALYFCASSVGTLTRARHEQYFGPGTRLTVT.